The source of this T cell receptor beta chain is a study of blood T cells in healthy people across ages. There are a few counts of this clonotype. Primed by a sample-barcoded 5' primer and a J-beta primer mix, a second PCR proceeded for about 7 to 11 cycles. TCRdb used MiXCR to reprocess the 5' RACE reads, holding one entry per CDR3 protein. The sample has some 760,000 distinct CDR3 sequences, approximately 25% seen once. Trimming left V 2 bases short and J 1 base short, with 14 bases between. CDR3 size: 16 residues. The V gene's germline CDR1 is MNHEY and CDR2 SVGAGI. No fewer than 6.5 million PBMCs went into each sample. This sample also appeared in a second study, on T cells of mothers and their children.

The sequenced sample consisted of blood. This TCR came from a boy between 10 and 17 years old in good health. The rearrangement links TRBV6-5 to TRBJ1-1, with a tentative D call TRBD1 (6 bases). Here the CDR3 reads CASSYVRGRRNTEAFF. As DNA, the CDR3 is TGTGCCAGCAGTTACGTCCGGGGGCGAAGGAACACTGAAGCTTTCTTT.